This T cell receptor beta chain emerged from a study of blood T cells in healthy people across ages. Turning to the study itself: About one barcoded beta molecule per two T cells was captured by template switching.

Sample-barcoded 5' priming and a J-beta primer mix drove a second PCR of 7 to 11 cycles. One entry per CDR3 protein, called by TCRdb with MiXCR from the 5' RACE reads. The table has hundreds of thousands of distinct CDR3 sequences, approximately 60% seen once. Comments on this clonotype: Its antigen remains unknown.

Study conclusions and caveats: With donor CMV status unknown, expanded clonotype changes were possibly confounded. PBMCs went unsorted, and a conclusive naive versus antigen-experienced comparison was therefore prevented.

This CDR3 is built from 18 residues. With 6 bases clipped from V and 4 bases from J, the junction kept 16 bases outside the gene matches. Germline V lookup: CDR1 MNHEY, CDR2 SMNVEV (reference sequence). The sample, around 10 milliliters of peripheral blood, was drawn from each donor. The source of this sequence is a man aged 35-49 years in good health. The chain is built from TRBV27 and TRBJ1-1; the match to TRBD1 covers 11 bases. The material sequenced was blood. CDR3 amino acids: CASSRLGQGGLGSTEAFF. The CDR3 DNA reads TGTGCCAGCAGCCGCCTGGGACAGGGGGGCCTGGGGAGCACTGAAGCTTTCTTT.